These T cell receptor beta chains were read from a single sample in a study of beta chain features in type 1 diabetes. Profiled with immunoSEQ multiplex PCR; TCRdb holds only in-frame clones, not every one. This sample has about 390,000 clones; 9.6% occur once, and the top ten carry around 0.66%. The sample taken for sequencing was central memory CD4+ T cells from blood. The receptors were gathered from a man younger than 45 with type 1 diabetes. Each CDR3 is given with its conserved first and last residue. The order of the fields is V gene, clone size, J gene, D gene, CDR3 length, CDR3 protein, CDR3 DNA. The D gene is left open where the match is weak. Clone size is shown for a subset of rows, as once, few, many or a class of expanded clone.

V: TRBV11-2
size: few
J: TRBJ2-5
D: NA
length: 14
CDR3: CASSLGGLQETQYF
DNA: TGTGCCAGCAGCTTGGGGGGTTTACAAGAGACCCAGTACTTC

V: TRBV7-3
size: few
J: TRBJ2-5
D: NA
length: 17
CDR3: CASSLKARGVRQETQYF
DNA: TGTGCCAGCAGCTTAAAAGCCCGAGGGGTTAGGCAGGAGACCCAGTACTTC

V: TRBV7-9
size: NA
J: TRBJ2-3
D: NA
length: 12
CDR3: CASSPIINTQYF
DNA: TGTGCCAGCAGCCCCATCATAAATACGCAGTATTTT

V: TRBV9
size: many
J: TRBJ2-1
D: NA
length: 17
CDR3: CASSPRTRERRGNEQFF
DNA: TGTGCCAGCAGCCCTAGGACTCGGGAGCGCCGGGGGAATGAGCAGTTCTTC

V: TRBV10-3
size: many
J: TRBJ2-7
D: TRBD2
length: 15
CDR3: CAISESPSGIYEQYF
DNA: TGTGCCATCAGTGAGTCGCCTAGCGGGATCTACGAGCAGTACTTC

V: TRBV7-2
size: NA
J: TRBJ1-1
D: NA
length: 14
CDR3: CASSQLGPVTEAFF
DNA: TGTGCCAGCAGCCAATTAGGGCCAGTCACTGAAGCTTTCTTT

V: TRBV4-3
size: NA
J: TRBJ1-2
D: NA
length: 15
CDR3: CASSRDRRGDYGYTF
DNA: TGCGCCAGCAGCCGAGATAGACGTGGCGACTATGGCTACACCTTC

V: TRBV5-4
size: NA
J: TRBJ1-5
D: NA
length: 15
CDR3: CASSFQASSPQPQHF
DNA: TGTGCCAGCAGCTTCCAGGCTAGCTCTCCCCAGCCCCAGCATTTT

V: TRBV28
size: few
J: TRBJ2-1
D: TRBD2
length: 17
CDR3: CASSFSLAGTVGNEQFF
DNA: TGTGCCAGCAGTTTCTCTTTAGCGGGGACTGTTGGGAATGAGCAGTTCTTC

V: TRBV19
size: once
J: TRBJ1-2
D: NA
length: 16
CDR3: CASSIRASTWGYGYTF
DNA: TGTGCCAGTAGTATAAGGGCATCTACCTGGGGGTATGGCTACACCTTC

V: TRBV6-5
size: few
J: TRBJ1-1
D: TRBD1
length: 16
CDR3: CASSSAGTDDNTEAFF
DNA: TGTGCCAGCAGTTCCGCCGGGACAGATGATAACACTGAAGCTTTCTTT

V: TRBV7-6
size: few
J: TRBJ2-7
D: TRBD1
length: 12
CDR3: CASSSDRVQQYF
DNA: TGTGCCAGCAGCTCGGACAGGGTACAGCAGTACTTC

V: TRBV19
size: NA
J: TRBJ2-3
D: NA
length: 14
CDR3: CASSMGDYTDTQYF
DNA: TGTGCCAGTAGTATGGGGGATTACACAGATACGCAGTATTTT

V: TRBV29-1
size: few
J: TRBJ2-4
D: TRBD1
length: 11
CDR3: CSVQDRDIQYF
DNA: TGCAGCGTCCAAGACAGGGACATTCAGTACTTC

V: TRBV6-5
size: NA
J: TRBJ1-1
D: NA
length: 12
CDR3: CASSLGRNKAFF
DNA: TGTGCCAGCAGTTTGGGAAGGAACAAAGCTTTCTTT

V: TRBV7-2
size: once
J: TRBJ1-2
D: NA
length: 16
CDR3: CASSQDRIREGYGYTF
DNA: TGTGCCAGCAGCCAAGACCGGATACGGGAGGGCTATGGCTACACCTTC

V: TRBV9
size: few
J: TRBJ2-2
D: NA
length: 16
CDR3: CASSVVGGAGTGELFF
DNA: TGTGCCAGCAGCGTAGTGGGGGGCGCCGGAACCGGGGAGCTGTTTTTT

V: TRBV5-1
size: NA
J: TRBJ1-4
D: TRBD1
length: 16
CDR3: CASSLEGPGGDEKLFF
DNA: TGCGCCAGCAGCTTGGAAGGGCCAGGGGGCGACGAAAAACTGTTTTTT

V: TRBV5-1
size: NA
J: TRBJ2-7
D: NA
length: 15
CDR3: CASSLKGGGSYEQYF
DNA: TGCGCCAGCAGCTTGAAGGGGGGAGGCTCCTACGAGCAGTACTTC

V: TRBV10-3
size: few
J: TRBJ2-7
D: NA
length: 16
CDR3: CAISESEGSQWGEQYF
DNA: TGTGCCATCAGTGAGTCGGAAGGCTCCCAATGGGGCGAGCAGTACTTC

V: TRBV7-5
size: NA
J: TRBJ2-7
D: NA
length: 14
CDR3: CVRSFRQGVYEQYF
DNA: TGTGTCAGAAGCTTTCGCCAGGGCGTCTACGAGCAGTACTTC

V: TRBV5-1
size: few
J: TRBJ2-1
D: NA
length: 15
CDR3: CASSKTGVSYNEQFF
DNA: TGCGCCAGCAGCAAAACAGGCGTATCCTACAATGAGCAGTTCTTC

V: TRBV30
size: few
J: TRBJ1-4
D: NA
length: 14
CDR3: CAWSVVGRGEKLFF
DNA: TGTGCCTGGAGTGTGGTGGGAAGGGGTGAAAAACTGTTTTTT

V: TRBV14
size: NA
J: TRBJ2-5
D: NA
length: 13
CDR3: CASSQVGGVDQYF
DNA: TGTGCCAGCAGCCAAGTAGGAGGGGTGGACCAGTACTTC

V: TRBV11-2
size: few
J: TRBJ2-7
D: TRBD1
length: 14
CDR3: CASSQGGGRYEQYF
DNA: TGTGCCAGCAGCCAAGGGGGCGGTCGCTACGAGCAGTACTTC

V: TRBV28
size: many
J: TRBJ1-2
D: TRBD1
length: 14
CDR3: CASTSGGVDGGYTF
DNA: TGTGCCAGCACCTCAGGGGGGGTTGACGGTGGCTACACCTTC

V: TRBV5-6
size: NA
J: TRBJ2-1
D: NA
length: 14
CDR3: CASSYRDSYNEQFF
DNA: TGTGCCAGCAGTTACAGGGACTCCTACAATGAGCAGTTCTTC

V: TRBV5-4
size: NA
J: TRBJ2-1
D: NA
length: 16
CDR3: CASSLGQTGSYNEQFF
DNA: TGTGCCAGCAGCTTGGGACAGACGGGCTCCTACAATGAGCAGTTCTTC

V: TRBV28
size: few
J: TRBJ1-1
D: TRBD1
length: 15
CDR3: CASSLEGTGPYEAFF
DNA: TGTGCCAGCAGTTTAGAGGGGACAGGGCCTTATGAAGCTTTCTTT

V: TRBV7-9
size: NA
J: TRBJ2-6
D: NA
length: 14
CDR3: CASSSRSGANVLTF
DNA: TGTGCCAGCAGCTCCCGCTCTGGGGCCAACGTCCTGACTTTC

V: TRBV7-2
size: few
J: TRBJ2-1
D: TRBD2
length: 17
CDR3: CASSLGPGLAGRNEQFF
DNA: TGTGCCAGCAGCTTAGGCCCGGGACTAGCGGGACGTAATGAGCAGTTCTTC

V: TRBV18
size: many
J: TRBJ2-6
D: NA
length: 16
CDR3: CASSPSRGTGANVLTF
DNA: TGTGCCAGCTCACCATCGAGAGGGACTGGGGCCAACGTCCTGACTTTC

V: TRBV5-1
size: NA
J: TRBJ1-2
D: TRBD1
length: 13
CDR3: CASTKGQVDGYTF
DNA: TGCGCCAGCACGAAGGGACAGGTGGACGGCTACACCTTC